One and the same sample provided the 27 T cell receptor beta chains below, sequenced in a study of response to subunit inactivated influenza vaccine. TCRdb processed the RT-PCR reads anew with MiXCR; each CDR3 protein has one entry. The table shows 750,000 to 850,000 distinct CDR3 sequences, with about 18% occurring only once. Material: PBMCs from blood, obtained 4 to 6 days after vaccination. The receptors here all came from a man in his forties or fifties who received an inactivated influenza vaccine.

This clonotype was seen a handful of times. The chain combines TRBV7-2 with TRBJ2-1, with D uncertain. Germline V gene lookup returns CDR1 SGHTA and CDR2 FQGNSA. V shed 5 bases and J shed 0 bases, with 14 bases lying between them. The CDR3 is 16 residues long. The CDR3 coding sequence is TGTGCCAGCAGCCCCTGGTTTGCGGACTCCTACAATGAGCAGTTCTTC. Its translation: CASSPWFADSYNEQFF.

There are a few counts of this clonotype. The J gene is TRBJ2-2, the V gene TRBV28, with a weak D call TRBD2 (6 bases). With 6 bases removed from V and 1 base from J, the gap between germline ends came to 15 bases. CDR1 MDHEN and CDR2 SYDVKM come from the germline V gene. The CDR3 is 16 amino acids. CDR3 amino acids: CASRGGTLLNTGELFF. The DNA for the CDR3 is TGTGCCAGCAGGGGCGGGACTCTACTGAACACCGGGGAGCTGTTTTTT.

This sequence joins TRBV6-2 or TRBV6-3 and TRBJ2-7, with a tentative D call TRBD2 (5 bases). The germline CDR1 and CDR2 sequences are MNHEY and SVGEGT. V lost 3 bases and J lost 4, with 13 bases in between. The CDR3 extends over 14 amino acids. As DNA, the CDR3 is TGTGCCAGCAGTTATTCCGGGAAACCATACGAGCAGTACTTC. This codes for CASSYSGKPYEQYF.

CDR3 protein: CAIPSSGWHAPYEQYF. The CDR3 DNA sequence: TGTGCCATCCCAAGCTCTGGCTGGCATGCACCCTACGAGCAGTACTTC. The chain recombines TRBV7-9 with TRBJ2-7; no definite D call. V was shortened by 10 bases and J by 2 bases, with 24 bases between the two germline ends. Germline V gene lookup returns CDR1 SEHNR and CDR2 FQNEAQ (reference sequence). The CDR3 spans 16 residues.

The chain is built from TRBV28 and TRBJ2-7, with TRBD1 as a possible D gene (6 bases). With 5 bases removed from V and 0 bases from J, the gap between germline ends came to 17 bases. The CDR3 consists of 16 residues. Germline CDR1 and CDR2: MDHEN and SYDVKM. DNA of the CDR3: TGTGCCAGCAGTACTACAGGGTTTCTGAGCTCCTACGAGCAGTACTTC. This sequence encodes CASSTTGFLSSYEQYF.

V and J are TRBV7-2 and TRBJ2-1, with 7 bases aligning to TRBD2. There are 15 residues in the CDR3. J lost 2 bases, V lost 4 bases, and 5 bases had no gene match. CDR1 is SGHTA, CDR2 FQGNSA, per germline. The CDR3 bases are TGTGCCAGCAGCTCAGGACTAGTCCCCTACAATGAGCAGTTCTTC. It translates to CASSSGLVPYNEQFF.

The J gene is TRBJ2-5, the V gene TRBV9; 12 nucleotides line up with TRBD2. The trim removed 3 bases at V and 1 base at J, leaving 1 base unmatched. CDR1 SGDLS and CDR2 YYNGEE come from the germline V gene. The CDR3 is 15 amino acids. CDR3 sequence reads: CASSGTSGAQETQYF. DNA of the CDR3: TGTGCCAGCAGCGGGACTAGCGGGGCCCAAGAGACCCAGTACTTC.

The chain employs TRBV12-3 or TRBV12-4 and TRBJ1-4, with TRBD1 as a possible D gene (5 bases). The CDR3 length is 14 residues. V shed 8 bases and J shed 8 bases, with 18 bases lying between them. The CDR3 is CASGKQGLLEKLFF. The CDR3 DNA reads TGTGCCAGCGGCAAGCAGGGCCTTCTGGAAAAACTGTTTTTT.

The CDR3 reads CSANRGDGNEQFF. The CDR3 coding sequence is TGCAGTGCGAATAGGGGGGATGGCAATGAGCAGTTCTTC. The V gene is TRBV20-1, the J gene TRBJ2-1; D possibly uses TRBD1 or TRBD2 (6 bases each). Trimming took 6 bases from V and 6 from J, leaving 15 bases between them. Germline lookup yields CDR1 DFQATT and CDR2 SNEGSKA (reference sequence). CDR3 size: 13 residues.

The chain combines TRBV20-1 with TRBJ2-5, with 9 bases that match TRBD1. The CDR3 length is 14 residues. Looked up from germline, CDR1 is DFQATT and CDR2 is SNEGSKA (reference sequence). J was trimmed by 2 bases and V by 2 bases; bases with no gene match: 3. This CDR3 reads CSARKGTGQETQYF. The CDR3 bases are TGCAGTGCTAGAAAAGGGACAGGGCAAGAGACCCAGTACTTC.

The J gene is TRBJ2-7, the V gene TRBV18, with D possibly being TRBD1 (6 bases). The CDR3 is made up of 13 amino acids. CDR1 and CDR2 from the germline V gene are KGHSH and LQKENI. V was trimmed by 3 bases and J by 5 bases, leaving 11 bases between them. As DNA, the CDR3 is TGTGCCAGCTCACCGAACAGGGCCAACGAGCAGTACTTC. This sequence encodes CASSPNRANEQYF.

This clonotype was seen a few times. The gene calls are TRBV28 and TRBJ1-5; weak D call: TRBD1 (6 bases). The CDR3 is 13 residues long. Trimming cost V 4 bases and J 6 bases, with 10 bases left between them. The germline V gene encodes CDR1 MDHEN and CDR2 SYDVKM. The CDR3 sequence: CASSWGRAQPQHF. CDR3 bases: TGTGCCAGCAGTTGGGGGCGGGCTCAGCCCCAGCATTTT. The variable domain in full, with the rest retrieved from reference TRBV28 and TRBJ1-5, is DVKVTQSSRYLVKRTGEKVFLECVQDMDHENMFWYRQDPGLGLRLIYFSYDVKMKEKGDIPEGYSVSREKKERFSLILESASTNQTSMYLCASSWGRAQPQHFGDGTRLSIL.

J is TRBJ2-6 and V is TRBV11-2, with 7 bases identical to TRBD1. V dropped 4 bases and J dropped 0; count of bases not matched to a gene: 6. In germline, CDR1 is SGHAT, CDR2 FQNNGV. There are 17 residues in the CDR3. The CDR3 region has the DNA TGTGCCAGCAGCTCACTGACAGGGTTCTCTGGGGCCAACGTCCTGACTTTC. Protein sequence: CASSSLTGFSGANVLTF.

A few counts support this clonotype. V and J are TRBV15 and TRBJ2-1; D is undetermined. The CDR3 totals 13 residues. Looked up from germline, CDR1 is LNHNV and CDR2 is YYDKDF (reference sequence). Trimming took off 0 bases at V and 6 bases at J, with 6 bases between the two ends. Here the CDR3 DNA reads TGTGCCACCAGCAGAGATCCGGGCAATGAGCAGTTCTTC. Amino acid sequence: CATSRDPGNEQFF.

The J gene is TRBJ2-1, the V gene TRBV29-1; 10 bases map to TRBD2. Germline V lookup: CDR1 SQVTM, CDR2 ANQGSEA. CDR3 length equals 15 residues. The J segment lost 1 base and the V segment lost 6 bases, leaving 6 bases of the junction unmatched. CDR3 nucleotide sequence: TGCAGCGTGCGGGGACTAGCGCGTTCCTACAATGAGCAGTTCTTC. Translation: CSVRGLARSYNEQFF.

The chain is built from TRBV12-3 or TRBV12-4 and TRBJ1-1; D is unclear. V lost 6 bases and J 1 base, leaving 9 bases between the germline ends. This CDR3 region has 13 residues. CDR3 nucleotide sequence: TGTGCCAGCAGATCAACAACGAACACTGAAGCTTTCTTT. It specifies CASRSTTNTEAFF.

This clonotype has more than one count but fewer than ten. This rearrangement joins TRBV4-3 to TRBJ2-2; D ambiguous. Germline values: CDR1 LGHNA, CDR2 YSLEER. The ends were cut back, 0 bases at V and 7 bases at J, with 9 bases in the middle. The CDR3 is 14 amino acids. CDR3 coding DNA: TGCGCCAGCAGCCAAGATATGGGGATCGGGGAGCTGTTTTTT. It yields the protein CASSQDMGIGELFF.

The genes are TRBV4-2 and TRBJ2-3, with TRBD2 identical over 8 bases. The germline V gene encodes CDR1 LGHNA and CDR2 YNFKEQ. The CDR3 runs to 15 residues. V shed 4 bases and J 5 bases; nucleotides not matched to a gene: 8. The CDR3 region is CASSRSGRAQDTQYF. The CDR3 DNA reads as TGTGCCAGCAGCCGGTCCGGGAGGGCACAAGATACGCAGTATTTT.

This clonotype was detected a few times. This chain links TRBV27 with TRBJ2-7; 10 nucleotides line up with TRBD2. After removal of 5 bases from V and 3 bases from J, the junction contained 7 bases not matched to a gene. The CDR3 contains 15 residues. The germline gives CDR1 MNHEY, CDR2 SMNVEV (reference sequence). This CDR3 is CASSLSGRWVYEQYF. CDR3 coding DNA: TGTGCCAGCAGTCTTAGCGGGAGGTGGGTCTACGAGCAGTACTTC.

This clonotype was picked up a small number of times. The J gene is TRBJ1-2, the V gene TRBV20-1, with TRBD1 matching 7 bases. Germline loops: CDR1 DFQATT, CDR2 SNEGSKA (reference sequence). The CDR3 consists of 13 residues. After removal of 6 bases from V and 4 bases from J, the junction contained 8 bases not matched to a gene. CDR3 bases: TGCAGTGCCGCGGGACAGTACCTCTATGGCTACACCTTC. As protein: CSAAGQYLYGYTF.

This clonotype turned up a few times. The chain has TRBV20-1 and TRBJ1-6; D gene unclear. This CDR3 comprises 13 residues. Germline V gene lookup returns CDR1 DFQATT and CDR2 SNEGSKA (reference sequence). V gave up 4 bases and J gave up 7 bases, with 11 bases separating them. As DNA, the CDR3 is TGCAGTGCTATGCGGGAGCTGAATTCACCCCTCCACTTT. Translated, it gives CSAMRELNSPLHF.

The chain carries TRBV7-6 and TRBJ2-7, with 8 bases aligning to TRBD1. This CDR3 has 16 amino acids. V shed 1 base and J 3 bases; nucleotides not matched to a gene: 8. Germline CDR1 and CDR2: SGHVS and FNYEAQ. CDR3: CASSLGTGTGLYEQYF. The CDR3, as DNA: TGTGCCAGCAGCTTAGGGACCGGGACAGGACTCTACGAGCAGTACTTC.

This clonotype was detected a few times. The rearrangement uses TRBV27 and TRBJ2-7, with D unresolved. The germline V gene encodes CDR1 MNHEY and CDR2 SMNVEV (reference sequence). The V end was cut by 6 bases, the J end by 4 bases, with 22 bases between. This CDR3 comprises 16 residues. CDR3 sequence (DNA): TGTGCCAGCAGCCCCGCAAGAAGGACGGGTGTGTACGAGCAGTACTTC. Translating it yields CASSPARRTGVYEQYF.

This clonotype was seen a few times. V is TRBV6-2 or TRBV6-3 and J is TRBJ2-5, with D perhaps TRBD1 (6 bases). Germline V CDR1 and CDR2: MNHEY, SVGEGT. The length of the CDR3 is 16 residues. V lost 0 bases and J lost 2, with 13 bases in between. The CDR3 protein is CASSYSSTDRQETQYF. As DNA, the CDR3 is TGTGCCAGCAGTTACTCGAGTACCGACAGGCAAGAGACCCAGTACTTC.

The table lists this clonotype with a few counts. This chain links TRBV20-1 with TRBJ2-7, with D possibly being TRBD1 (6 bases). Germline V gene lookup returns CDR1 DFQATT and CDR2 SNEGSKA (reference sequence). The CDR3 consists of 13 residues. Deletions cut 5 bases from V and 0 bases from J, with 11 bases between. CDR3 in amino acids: CSARQAHSYEQYF. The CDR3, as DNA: TGCAGTGCTCGACAGGCCCACTCCTACGAGCAGTACTTC.

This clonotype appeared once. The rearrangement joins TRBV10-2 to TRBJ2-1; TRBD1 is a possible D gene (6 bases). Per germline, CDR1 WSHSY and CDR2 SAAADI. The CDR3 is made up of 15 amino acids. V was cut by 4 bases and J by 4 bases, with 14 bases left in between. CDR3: CASSVTGTHYNEQFF. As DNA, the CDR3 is TGCGCCAGCAGTGTGACGGGGACACATTACAATGAGCAGTTCTTC.

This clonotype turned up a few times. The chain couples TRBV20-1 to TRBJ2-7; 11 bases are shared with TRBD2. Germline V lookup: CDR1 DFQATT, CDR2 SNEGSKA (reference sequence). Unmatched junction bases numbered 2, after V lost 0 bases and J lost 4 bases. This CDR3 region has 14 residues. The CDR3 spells CSARDIAGGYEQYF. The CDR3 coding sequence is TGCAGTGCTAGAGATATAGCGGGAGGGTACGAGCAGTACTTC.